This entry lists 8 T cell receptor beta chains sequenced from one sample in a study of spatial heterogeneity in lung cancer. TCRdb reanalysed the 5' RACE reads using MiXCR and keeps one entry per CDR3 protein. The sample has 35,000 to 50,000 distinct CDR3 sequences, 20% to 25% seen once. Time point specified: blood at routine non-recurrence follow-up after resection. This sample comprised PBMCs, obtained at follow-up. The source is a female donor with early-stage non-small cell lung cancer.

The rearrangement joins TRBV7-6 to TRBJ1-1, with D possibly matching TRBD1 (5 bases). The germline CDR1 and CDR2 sequences are SGHVS and FNYEAQ. The V gene lost 6 bases and the J gene lost 1 base, with 9 bases spanning the gap. The CDR3 loop spans 13 amino acids. The CDR3 nucleotides read TGTGCCAGCAGTATAGGGGCGAACACTGAAGCTTTCTTT. Amino acid sequence: CASSIGANTEAFF.

The V gene is TRBV9, the J gene TRBJ2-5; D is unresolved. This CDR3 comprises 13 residues. Germline CDR1 is SGDLS and CDR2 is YYNGEE. V lost 0 bases, J lost 4 bases, and 7 bases lay in between. The CDR3 sequence: CASSVDSRETQYF. For the CDR3, the DNA is TGTGCCAGCAGCGTAGACAGCAGAGAGACCCAGTACTTC.

This clonotype has ten or more counts. This chain connects TRBV5-6 to TRBJ1-5; D is ambiguous. V lost 0 bases, J lost 0 bases, and 10 bases lay in between. The germline V gene encodes CDR1 SGHDT and CDR2 YYEEEE. The CDR3 is made up of 16 amino acids. The CDR3 here is CASSLDAGDSNQPQHF. In nucleotides, the CDR3 is TGTGCCAGCAGCTTGGATGCTGGGGATAGCAATCAGCCCCAGCATTTT.

The chain carries TRBV5-1 and TRBJ2-7; 8 nucleotides line up with TRBD2. Germline V gene lookup returns CDR1 SGHRS and CDR2 YFSETQ. The ends lost 1 base at V and 5 bases at J; junction bases unmatched: 8. The CDR3 sequence is 15 residues long. CDR3 loop: CASSLFGTRGDEQYF. In nucleotides, the CDR3 is TGCGCCAGCAGCTTGTTTGGGACTAGGGGTGACGAGCAGTACTTC.

This clonotype has a count of ten or more. The chain joins TRBV29-1 to TRBJ2-3; perhaps TRBD2 as D (6 bases). The CDR3 has 13 residues. Germline V gives CDR1 SQVTM, CDR2 ANQGSEA. V was shortened by 0 bases and J by 6 bases, with 10 bases between the two germline ends. The CDR3 sequence is CSVEEGGGDTQYF. For the CDR3, the DNA is TGCAGCGTTGAAGAGGGAGGTGGGGATACGCAGTATTTT.

This clonotype turned up a few times. This chain links TRBV19 with TRBJ1-1; the match to TRBD1 covers 9 bases. J was trimmed by 2 bases and V by 7 bases; bases with no gene match: 8. CDR1 LNHDA and CDR2 SQIVND come from the germline V gene (reference sequence). The CDR3 length is 15 residues. CDR3 residues: CASNLWTGANTEAFF. The DNA of the CDR3 is TGTGCCAGTAATTTGTGGACAGGGGCCAACACTGAAGCTTTCTTT.

This clonotype was recorded many times. The V and J genes are TRBV7-9 and TRBJ1-2; the D is unclear. CDR1 is SEHNR and CDR2 is FQNEAQ in the germline V gene (reference sequence). The CDR3 length is 13 residues. V was pared by 6 bases and J by 4 bases, with 12 bases between. In DNA form, the CDR3 reads TGTGCCAGCAGACCCGGACGGGCCTATGGCTACACCTTC. Encoded protein: CASRPGRAYGYTF. The whole variable domain, filled in from reference TRBV7-9 and TRBJ1-2, reads DTGVSQNPRHKITKRGQNVTFRCDPISEHNRLYWYRQTLGQGPEFLTYFQNEAQLEKSRLLSDRFSAERPKGSFSTLEIQRTEQGDSAMYLCASRPGRAYGYTFGSGTRLTVV.

This sequence joins TRBV25-1 and TRBJ1-1; a weak D match, TRBD1 (5 bases). The V end was cut by 1 base, the J end by 1 base, with 10 bases between. From germline, CDR1 is MGHDK and CDR2 SYGVNS. The CDR3 is 15 amino acids. The CDR3 region is CASSEWGRRNTEAFF. The CDR3 DNA follows: TGTGCCAGCAGTGAATGGGGACGGAGGAACACTGAAGCTTTCTTT.